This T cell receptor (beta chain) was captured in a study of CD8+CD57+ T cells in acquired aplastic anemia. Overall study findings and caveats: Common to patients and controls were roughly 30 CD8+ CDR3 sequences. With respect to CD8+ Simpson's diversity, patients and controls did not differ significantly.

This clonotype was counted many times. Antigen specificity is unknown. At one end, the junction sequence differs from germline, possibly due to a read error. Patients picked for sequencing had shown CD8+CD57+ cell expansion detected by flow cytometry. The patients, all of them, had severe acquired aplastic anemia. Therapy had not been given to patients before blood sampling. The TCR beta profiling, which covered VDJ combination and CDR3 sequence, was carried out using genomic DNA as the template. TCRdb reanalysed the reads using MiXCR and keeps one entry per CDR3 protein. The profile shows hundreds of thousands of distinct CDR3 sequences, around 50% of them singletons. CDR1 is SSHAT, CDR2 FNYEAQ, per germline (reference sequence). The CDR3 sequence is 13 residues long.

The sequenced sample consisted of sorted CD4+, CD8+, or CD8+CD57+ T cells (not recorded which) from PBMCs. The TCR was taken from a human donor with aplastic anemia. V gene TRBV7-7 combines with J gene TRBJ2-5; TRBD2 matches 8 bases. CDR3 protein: CASSKSGGETQYF. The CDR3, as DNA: TGTGCTAGCAGCAAAAGCGGGGGAGAGACCCAGTACTTC.